A selection of T cell receptor beta chains follows, all from one sample in a study of T cell repertoires in cytomegalovirus infection. TCRdb re-analysed the reads in MiXCR, keeping a single row per CDR3 protein. This sample has about a million distinct CDR3 sequences, with approximately 31% found just once. Their recognized antigens are unknown. The sample consisted of cultured CD8+ T cells from PBMCs, taken from culture after CMV antigen stimulation. The receptors shown here come from a human donor in good health (CMV status not recorded). Some clones in this sample may be carry-over from other donors' samples. Both conserved end residues are part of each CDR3. The D gene is left open where the match is weak. The listing skips clone size in some rows; elsewhere it reads once, few, many or a size class.

cdr3_nt	cdr3_aa	clone_size	v_call	j_call	d_call
TGTGCCAGCAGCTTAAATAGCGGGGGGCTGAATGAGCAGTTCTTC	CASSLNSGGLNEQFF	NA	TRBV13	TRBJ2-1	TRBD2
TGTGCCAGCAGCTTAGGGTGGTCGACAGGGGTCCATGGCTACACCTTC	CASSLGWSTGVHGYTF	few	TRBV7-9	TRBJ1-2	TRBD1
TGTGCCAGCTCACCGACGAACGGGGGGGCCAATGAGCAGTTCTTC	CASSPTNGGANEQFF	NA	TRBV18	TRBJ2-1	TRBD2
TGTGCCAGCAGGATGACAGCAAGCTCCTACAATGAGCAGTTCTTC	CASRMTASSYNEQFF	few	TRBV2	TRBJ2-1	NA
TGTGCCAGCAGCGTAGCCGGAGGGACTGTGGGGGAGACCCAGTACTTC	CASSVAGGTVGETQYF	NA	TRBV9	TRBJ2-5	NA
TGTGCCAGCAGCGATGGACAGGGGGCAGGTCAGCCCCAGCATTTT	CASSDGQGAGQPQHF	few	TRBV7-9	TRBJ1-5	TRBD1
TGTGCCAGCAGCGTGGAGCTAGCGGGGGGGCGGGAGACCCAGTACTTC	CASSVELAGGRETQYF	NA	TRBV9	TRBJ2-5	TRBD2
TGCAGCGTTTTGAGCTCCTATAATTCACCCCTCCACTTT	CSVLSSYNSPLHF	NA	TRBV29-1	TRBJ1-6	NA
TGTGCTAGTGGTTTCTCAAGGGAGGGCCACCAAGAGACCCAGTACTTC	CASGFSREGHQETQYF	once	TRBV12-5	TRBJ2-5	TRBD2
TGTGCCAGCAGCTTAGCTCGAGCCGGGACAGGGAAAAACATTCAGTACTTC	CASSLARAGTGKNIQYF	many	TRBV7-8	TRBJ2-4	TRBD1
TGTGCCAGCAGCCTGCGATCGGCTGAAGCTTTCTTT	CASSLRSAEAFF	few	TRBV7-9	TRBJ1-1	NA
TGCAGTGCTCGGGCAGGGGCCTCCTACGAGCAGTACTTC	CSARAGASYEQYF	NA	TRBV20-1	TRBJ2-7	NA
TGTGCCAGCAGTGAATTTAGGAGGGAACACTATGGCTACACCTTC	CASSEFRREHYGYTF	few	TRBV2	TRBJ1-2	NA
TGTGCCACCAGCAGAGACGGCACAGATACGCAGTATTTT	CATSRDGTDTQYF	NA	TRBV15	TRBJ2-3	NA
TGCGCCAGCAGCCCAAAACAGGGGTCTTACGAGCAGTACTTC	CASSPKQGSYEQYF	NA	TRBV4-3	TRBJ2-7	TRBD1
TGTGCCAGCAGCGCAGCTAGCTCTACCTACAATGAGCAGTTCTTC	CASSAASSTYNEQFF	NA	TRBV9	TRBJ2-1	NA
TGCGCCAGCAGTGAGCGAGTGAATGAGCAGTTCTTC	CASSERVNEQFF	many	TRBV10-1	TRBJ2-1	NA
TGTGCCAGCAGTCAAACGGACAGTTCCTACGAGCAGTACTTC	CASSQTDSSYEQYF	few	TRBV6-1	TRBJ2-7	NA
TGTGCCAGCAGTTACGGAAGTGGGAACGAGCAGTTCTTC	CASSYGSGNEQFF	NA	TRBV6-5	TRBJ2-1	NA
TGTGCCAGCAGCTCTCCTATCTCGGGGGGAGGAAATGAGCAGTTCTTC	CASSSPISGGGNEQFF	NA	TRBV7-2	TRBJ2-1	TRBD2
TGCAGCGTCCGATCCCCTTTAGGGAACACTGAAGCTTTCTTT	CSVRSPLGNTEAFF	NA	TRBV29-1	TRBJ1-1	NA
TGTGCCAGCAGCTTAGAAAGGACAGGCACCTCCATTCCTGGGGCCAACGTCCTGACTTTC	CASSLERTGTSIPGANVLTF	few	TRBV7-8	TRBJ2-6	TRBD1
TGCGCCAGCAGCTTGCTGCAGGACTCTGGGGCCAACGTCCTGACTTTC	CASSLLQDSGANVLTF	NA	TRBV5-1	TRBJ2-6	NA
TGTGCCAGCAGCCAAGAATGGGGGGACAGAGATACGCAGTATTTT	CASSQEWGDRDTQYF	few	TRBV4-2	TRBJ2-3	NA
TGTGCCAGCACCCCTCTTCCCGGGACGGGCTACGAGCAGTACTTC	CASTPLPGTGYEQYF	once	TRBV9	TRBJ2-7	NA
TGTGCCAGTAGTATGCTAGGGACTCTTTATAATATCAATGAGCAGTTCTTC	CASSMLGTLYNINEQFF	few	TRBV19	TRBJ2-1	NA
TGTGCCAGCAGCCAGACCGGGACTAGCGGGGGGGCCGACGAGCAGTACTTC	CASSQTGTSGGADEQYF	NA	TRBV13	TRBJ2-7	TRBD2
TGTGCCAGCAGCCGGACAGTCGCTAATGAAAAACTGTTTTTT	CASSRTVANEKLFF	few	TRBV7-6	TRBJ1-4	NA
TGTGCCAGCAGCTTCGGGGGACAGAGCACAGATACGCAGTATTTT	CASSFGGQSTDTQYF	few	TRBV7-9	TRBJ2-3	NA
TGCAGCGTCCCCCGGACCGATGAGCAGTTCTTC	CSVPRTDEQFF	few	TRBV29-1	TRBJ2-1	NA
TGTGCCAGCAGCCGAACAGTAGGTCCTAACCAGGCGTTCTTC	CASSRTVGPNQAFF	few	TRBV4-2	TRBJ2-1	NA
TGTGCCAGCAGCTTAGACATTTGGGTGTGGAACACTGAAGCTTTCTTT	CASSLDIWVWNTEAFF	many	TRBV7-9	TRBJ1-1	NA
TGTGCCAGCAGCCCTCGGGACTCCTATAATTCACCCCTCCACTTT	CASSPRDSYNSPLHF	many	TRBV14	TRBJ1-6	NA